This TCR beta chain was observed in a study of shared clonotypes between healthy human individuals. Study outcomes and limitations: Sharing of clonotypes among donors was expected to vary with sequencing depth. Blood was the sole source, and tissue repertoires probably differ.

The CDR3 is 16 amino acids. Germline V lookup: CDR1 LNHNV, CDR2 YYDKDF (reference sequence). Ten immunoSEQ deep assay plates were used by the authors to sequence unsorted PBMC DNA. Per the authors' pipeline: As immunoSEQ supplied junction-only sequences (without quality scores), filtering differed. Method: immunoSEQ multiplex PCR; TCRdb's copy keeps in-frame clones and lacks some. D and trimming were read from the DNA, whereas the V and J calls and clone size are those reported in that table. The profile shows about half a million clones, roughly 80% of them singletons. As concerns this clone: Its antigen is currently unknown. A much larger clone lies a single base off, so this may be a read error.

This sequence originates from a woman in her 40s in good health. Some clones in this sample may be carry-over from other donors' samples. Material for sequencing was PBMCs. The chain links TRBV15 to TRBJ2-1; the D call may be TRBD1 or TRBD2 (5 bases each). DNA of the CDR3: TGTGCCACCAGCAGAGATTACGGGGCAGGATACAATGGGCAGTTCTTC. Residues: CATSRDYGAGYNGQFF.